This T cell receptor (beta chain) was recorded in a study of shared clonotypes between healthy human individuals. Study outcomes and limitations: Non-shared clonotypes displayed generation probabilities falling below those of clonotypes present in all four donors.

Nashville, Tennessee was home to all donors, who were Caucasian adults. Investigators divided CD4+ cells into CD45RA+ naive and CD45RA-negative memory subsets. In its sample, this clone was seen once. Its antigen is still unknown. Germline trimming cut 5 bases from V and 2 bases from J; bases unmatched to any gene: 6. CDR3 length: 16 residues. Per the germline V gene, CDR1 is LNHDA and CDR2 is SQIVND (reference sequence). TCRdb's copy holds only in-frame clones and misses some; the assay was immunoSEQ multiplex PCR. The sample carries fewer than 2.5 million clones, more than 85% recorded once. This sequence originates from a man between 18 and 29 years old in good health. Some clones in this sample may be carry-over from other donors' samples. The chain combines TRBV19 with TRBJ2-7, with 13 positions matching TRBD2. Sequencing used naive CD4+ T cells from PBMCs. As to subset: CD45RA+ positively selected. The CDR3 DNA reads TGTGCCAGTAGTCCGGGACTAGCGGGGAAACCCTACGAGCAGTACTTC. Its protein is CASSPGLAGKPYEQYF.